Listed here are 20 T cell receptor beta chains from one sample, sequenced in a study of blood T cell repertoires in COVID-19. Only in-frame clones appear in the TCRdb table, and some are missing; sequencing was by immunoSEQ multiplex PCR. The sample holds about 200,000 clones; just under 90% are singletons and the top ten take 6.2%. Sequences were obtained from peripheral blood. The origin of the receptors is a man between 60 and 70 years old who had recovered from COVID-19.

The J gene is TRBJ1-1, the V gene TRBV10-3; D is uncertain. Trimming took 2 bases from V and 5 from J, leaving 9 bases between them. CDR1 and CDR2 (germline): ENHRY, SYGVKD. CDR3 length equals 13 residues. The chain's CDR3 is CAISEMSDTEAFF. CDR3 coding DNA: TGTGCCATCAGTGAGATGTCAGATACTGAAGCTTTCTTT.

The chain is built from TRBV6-5 and TRBJ1-6; tentatively, D is TRBD1 (5 bases). The germline V gene has CDR1 MNHEY and CDR2 SVGAGI. The CDR3 consists of 15 residues. Between the trimmed V and J ends, which lost 5 bases and 0 bases, there was a span of 8 bases. The CDR3 spells CASSTGFSYNSPLHF. In DNA, the CDR3 is TGTGCCAGCAGTACAGGATTCTCCTATAATTCACCCCTCCACTTT.

V gene TRBV27 combines with J gene TRBJ2-7; perhaps TRBD2 as D (5 bases). The ends were cut back, 2 bases at V and 4 bases at J, with 21 bases in the middle. The CDR3 runs to 17 residues. Germline lookup yields CDR1 MNHEY and CDR2 SMNVEV (reference sequence). The DNA of the CDR3 is TGTGCCAGCAGTTTAATAAGGGTGGGCGGGTCGACTTACGAGCAGTACTTC. Translating it yields CASSLIRVGGSTYEQYF.

This chain connects TRBV6-5 to TRBJ1-1; D is ambiguous. This CDR3 contains 13 residues. Trimming left V 2 bases short and J 3 bases short, with 7 bases between. Germline values: CDR1 MNHEY, CDR2 SVGAGI. CDR3 bases: TGTGCCAGCAGTTACGCCAGTTACACTGAAGCTTTCTTT. It translates to CASSYASYTEAFF.

The rearrangement links TRBV29-1 to TRBJ1-2; 7 positions agree with TRBD1. From germline, CDR1 is SQVTM and CDR2 ANQGSEA. The V and J ends lost 0 bases and 6 bases, in that order; junction bases with no gene match: 25. The CDR3 consists of 20 residues. CDR3 nucleotides: TGCAGCGTTGAAGATCGGCCCAGGGGGGTTCAGCTTGTGTGGTCACATGGCTACACCTTC. Translating it yields CSVEDRPRGVQLVWSHGYTF.

The chain recombines TRBV30 with TRBJ1-2; 9 bases match TRBD1. V trimming: 1 base; J trimming: 4 bases; junction bases outside the gene matches: 10. CDR1 and CDR2 (germline): GTSNPN, SVGIG (reference sequence). The length of the CDR3 is 16 residues. The DNA of the CDR3 is TGTGCCTGGAGTGCCGGGACAGGGAGCCAAATCTATGGCTACACCTTC. Amino acids: CAWSAGTGSQIYGYTF.

This chain links TRBV28 with TRBJ2-7; D remains unclear. The V end lost 4 bases, the J end lost 0 bases, and 7 bases lay between the germline ends. The CDR3 contains 13 residues. Germline CDR1 and CDR2: MDHEN and SYDVKM. The CDR3 here is CASSSSSSYEQYF. In DNA form, the CDR3 reads TGTGCCAGCAGTTCCTCGAGCTCCTACGAGCAGTACTTC.

The chain combines TRBV7-2 with TRBJ2-5; D perhaps matches TRBD1 (6 bases). The germline V and J ends were trimmed by 0 bases and 3 bases, with 14 bases remaining between them. Germline assignment: CDR1 SGHTA and CDR2 FQGNSA. The CDR3 sequence is 16 residues long. CDR3 loop: CASSLAGAGREETQYF. In nucleotides, the CDR3 is TGTGCCAGCAGCTTAGCGGGGGCTGGGCGCGAAGAGACCCAGTACTTC.

This sequence joins TRBV7-2 and TRBJ2-7; D gene unclear. Deletions cut 0 bases from V and 6 bases from J, with 21 bases between. The CDR3 has 17 residues. The germline V gene encodes CDR1 SGHTA and CDR2 FQGNSA. As DNA, the CDR3 is TGTGCCAGCAGCTTAGCGCTTTTTGGCAGGAATCCTTTCGAGCAGTACTTC. Its translation: CASSLALFGRNPFEQYF.

The chain joins TRBV14 to TRBJ2-1; TRBD2 agrees at 9 bases. V shed 4 bases, J shed 2 bases, and the junction held 18 bases outside the gene matches. CDR3 length equals 20 residues. Looked up from germline, CDR1 is SGHDN and CDR2 is FVKESK. The CDR3 nucleotides are TGTGCCAGCAGCCTTCTACAGCTAGCGGGGCCGTTGGGTACCTACAATGAGCAGTTCTTC. Translation gives CASSLLQLAGPLGTYNEQFF.

The chain combines TRBV19 with TRBJ1-1, with TRBD1 matching over 10 bases. The trim removed 5 bases at V and 3 bases at J, leaving 6 bases unmatched. The CDR3 totals 15 residues. Germline V lookup: CDR1 LNHDA, CDR2 SQIVND (reference sequence). Here the CDR3 DNA reads TGTGCCAGTAGTCCACGGACAGGGGGGGACACTGAAGCTTTCTTT. Its translation is CASSPRTGGDTEAFF.

The genes are TRBV6-5 and TRBJ1-1; a weak D match, TRBD1 (5 bases). Trimming pared 7 bases from V and 3 bases from J, leaving 12 bases between. This CDR3 has 13 amino acids. From germline, CDR1 is MNHEY and CDR2 SVGAGI. CDR3 in amino acids: CASTSRADTEAFF. Written as DNA, the CDR3 is TGTGCCAGCACCAGCAGGGCAGACACTGAAGCTTTCTTT.

As regards this clone: Other DNA sequences in this sample translate to the same CDR3. The V and J genes are TRBV5-1 and TRBJ2-6; D is perhaps TRBD1 (6 bases). Germline CDR1 SGHRS, CDR2 YFSETQ. V was cut by 4 bases and J by 0 bases, with 14 bases left in between. This CDR3 region has 17 residues. CDR3 sequence reads: CASSPTGSSSGANVLTF. The CDR3 DNA sequence: TGCGCCAGCAGCCCGACAGGTTCGAGCTCTGGGGCCAACGTCCTGACTTTC.

The chain has TRBV5-1 and TRBJ2-1; TRBD2 is a possible D gene (6 bases). V was shortened by 3 bases and J by 2 bases, with 18 bases between the two germline ends. The germline gives CDR1 SGHRS, CDR2 YFSETQ. The CDR3 totals 17 residues. CDR3 bases: TGCGCCAGCAGCTCCCTAGGAGGGAGGTCGACCTACAATGAGCAGTTCTTC. This codes for CASSSLGGRSTYNEQFF.

The V and J genes are TRBV7-2 and TRBJ2-3; TRBD2 might be the D (7 bases). Trimming pared 5 bases from V and 6 bases from J, leaving 18 bases between. The germline V gene encodes CDR1 SGHTA and CDR2 FQGNSA. The CDR3 runs to 15 residues. The DNA of the CDR3 is TGTGCCAGCAGCCACCGGGGGGCCGGAGGGGATACGCAGTATTTT. It codes for CASSHRGAGGDTQYF.

The chain joins TRBV11-3 to TRBJ2-2; 7 bases match TRBD1. The CDR3 spans 15 residues. Germline V gene data show CDR1 as SGHNT and CDR2 as YENEEA. Trimming at V came to 2 bases and at J to 3 bases, leaving 3 bases not matched to a gene. The CDR3 here is CASSLLTGDTGELFF. CDR3 in DNA: TGTGCCAGCAGCTTACTTACAGGGGACACCGGGGAGCTGTTTTTT.

V and J are TRBV12-3 or TRBV12-4 and TRBJ1-1; weak D call: TRBD1 (5 bases). The CDR3 totals 12 residues. Trimming shortened V by 7 bases and J by 7 bases, and 13 bases separated the two germline ends. CDR3: CASTPQGREAFF. The CDR3 nucleotides read TGTGCCAGCACCCCCCAGGGTCGTGAAGCTTTCTTT.

J is TRBJ2-1 and V is TRBV15; 10 bases are shared with TRBD2. J lost 7 bases, V lost 3 bases, and 9 bases had no gene match. The CDR3 spans 16 residues. The germline V gene encodes CDR1 LNHNV and CDR2 YYDKDF (reference sequence). CDR3 bases: TGTGCCACCAGCAGGACCAGCGGGGGGGAGAGGAATGAGCAGTTCTTC. Translation gives CATSRTSGGERNEQFF.

The rearrangement uses TRBV11-2 and TRBJ1-6; 7 positions agree with TRBD1. Trimming removed 1 base from V and 8 bases from J; junction bases left unmatched: 5. Germline V lookup: CDR1 SGHAT, CDR2 FQNNGV. The CDR3 totals 15 residues. CDR3 bases: TGTGCCAGCAGCTTAGGCAGGGGGGCGTATTCACCCCTCCACTTT. Its translation is CASSLGRGAYSPLHF.

This clone was found a few times. The J gene is TRBJ2-3, the V gene TRBV4-1, with 9 bases fitting TRBD2. The CDR3 is made up of 14 amino acids. Germline-derived CDR1 and CDR2 are MGHRA and YSYEKL. Germline trimming cut 0 bases from V and 7 bases from J; bases unmatched to any gene: 2. DNA of the CDR3: TGCGCCAGCAGCCAAGAGCGGGGGGGGTATACGCAGTATTTT. Its protein product is CASSQERGGYTQYF.